A selection of T cell receptor beta chains follows, all from one sample in a study of T-cell memory formation after mild COVID-19. Via MiXCR, TCRdb re-called the 5' RACE reads, giving one row per CDR3 protein. The table includes 35,000 to 50,000 distinct CDR3 sequences, 6% to 6.5% detected once. The sequencing input was PBMCs or a T cell subset sorted from them (not recorded which). The receptors stem from an adult who had mild COVID-19 (a few samples of this study predate the infection). Cell type and time point are not known. Each CDR3 is given with its conserved first and last residue. The order of the fields is D gene, V gene, clone size, J gene, CDR3 protein, CDR3 DNA. The D gene is left open where the match is weak. The size field is filled for only some rows; it gives once, few, many or a size class.

D gene: .
V gene: TRBV12-3/TRBV12-4
clone size: few
J gene: TRBJ2-1
CDR3 protein: CASSLGALADRNNEQFF
CDR3 DNA: TGTGCCAGCAGTTTGGGTGCGTTAGCGGATCGGAACAATGAGCAGTTCTTC

D gene: TRBD1
V gene: TRBV5-1
clone size: few
J gene: TRBJ1-1
CDR3 protein: CASSLAPSGTGDTEAFF
CDR3 DNA: TGCGCCAGCAGCTTGGCCCCGTCCGGGACAGGGGACACTGAAGCTTTCTTT

D gene: TRBD1
V gene: TRBV5-1
clone size: many
J gene: TRBJ2-5
CDR3 protein: CASSNPTGGAETQYF
CDR3 DNA: TGCGCCAGCAGCAATCCCACAGGGGGCGCAGAGACCCAGTACTTC

D gene: .
V gene: TRBV7-3
clone size: few
J gene: TRBJ2-1
CDR3 protein: CASSSHARWSGEGAYNEQFF
CDR3 DNA: TGTGCCAGCAGCTCCCACGCGCGGTGGTCGGGAGAAGGAGCCTACAATGAGCAGTTCTTC

D gene: .
V gene: TRBV12-3/TRBV12-4
clone size: .
J gene: TRBJ1-2
CDR3 protein: CASRYQAAANYGYTF
CDR3 DNA: TGTGCCAGCAGATATCAGGCGGCTGCTAACTATGGCTACACCTTC

D gene: .
V gene: TRBV27
clone size: many
J gene: TRBJ2-5
CDR3 protein: CASSYQETQYF
CDR3 DNA: TGTGCCAGCAGCTACCAAGAGACCCAGTACTTC

D gene: .
V gene: TRBV30
clone size: .
J gene: TRBJ2-2
CDR3 protein: CAWSVSAGKLFF
CDR3 DNA: TGTGCCTGGAGTGTATCGGCAGGGAAGCTGTTTTTT

D gene: .
V gene: TRBV19
clone size: .
J gene: TRBJ2-7
CDR3 protein: CASSILPGEYEQYF
CDR3 DNA: TGTGCCAGTAGTATATTGCCAGGGGAATACGAGCAGTACTTC

D gene: TRBD2
V gene: TRBV7-3
clone size: few
J gene: TRBJ2-2
CDR3 protein: CASSLTLAGSTGELFF
CDR3 DNA: TGTGCCAGCAGCTTAACTCTAGCGGGGAGTACCGGGGAGCTGTTTTTT

D gene: .
V gene: TRBV4-1
clone size: .
J gene: TRBJ1-2
CDR3 protein: CASVEGPPNYGYTF
CDR3 DNA: TGCGCCAGCGTCGAGGGGCCCCCTAACTATGGCTACACCTTC

D gene: .
V gene: TRBV4-3
clone size: .
J gene: TRBJ2-5
CDR3 protein: CASSQEAHRDEETQYF
CDR3 DNA: TGCGCCAGCAGCCAAGAAGCTCACCGAGATGAAGAGACCCAGTACTTC

D gene: .
V gene: TRBV7-2
clone size: many
J gene: TRBJ2-1
CDR3 protein: CASSLESSYNEQFF
CDR3 DNA: TGTGCCAGCAGCTTAGAGAGCTCCTACAATGAGCAGTTCTTC

D gene: TRBD1
V gene: TRBV12-3/TRBV12-4
clone size: few
J gene: TRBJ1-1
CDR3 protein: CASSVQGYTEAFF
CDR3 DNA: TGTGCCAGCAGTGTACAGGGGTACACTGAAGCTTTCTTT

D gene: .
V gene: TRBV2
clone size: .
J gene: TRBJ2-1
CDR3 protein: CASRGIEQFF
CDR3 DNA: TGTGCCAGTAGAGGGATTGAGCAGTTCTTC

D gene: TRBD1
V gene: TRBV10-3
clone size: few
J gene: TRBJ2-7
CDR3 protein: CAIRGTGSSYEQYF
CDR3 DNA: TGTGCCATCAGAGGGACAGGGAGTTCCTACGAGCAGTACTTC

D gene: .
V gene: TRBV27
clone size: many
J gene: TRBJ2-5
CDR3 protein: CASGRETQYF
CDR3 DNA: TGTGCCAGCGGTCGGGAGACCCAGTACTTC

D gene: .
V gene: TRBV23-1
clone size: .
J gene: TRBJ2-1
CDR3 protein: CASSPPQAGNNEQFF
CDR3 DNA: TGCGCCAGCAGTCCCCCACAGGCGGGGAACAATGAGCAGTTCTTC

D gene: .
V gene: TRBV12-3/TRBV12-4
clone size: many
J gene: TRBJ1-1
CDR3 protein: CASSLRGKNTEAFF
CDR3 DNA: TGTGCCAGCAGTCTTCGGGGTAAGAACACTGAAGCTTTCTTT

D gene: TRBD2
V gene: TRBV4-1
clone size: many
J gene: TRBJ2-2
CDR3 protein: CASSQEPGGTGELFF
CDR3 DNA: TGCGCCAGCAGCCAAGAACCGGGGGGCACCGGGGAGCTGTTTTTT

D gene: .
V gene: TRBV24-1
clone size: few
J gene: TRBJ2-3
CDR3 protein: CATSDSGYTQYF
CDR3 DNA: TGTGCCACCAGTGATTCCGGTTATACGCAGTATTTT

D gene: .
V gene: TRBV28
clone size: few
J gene: TRBJ2-7
CDR3 protein: CASRDDRIYEQYF
CDR3 DNA: TGTGCCAGCAGGGATGACCGTATCTACGAGCAGTACTTC

D gene: .
V gene: TRBV27
clone size: few
J gene: TRBJ2-3
CDR3 protein: CASSLRGADTQYF
CDR3 DNA: TGTGCCAGCAGTTTAAGAGGGGCAGATACGCAGTATTTT

D gene: TRBD1
V gene: TRBV7-2
clone size: .
J gene: TRBJ1-4
CDR3 protein: CASSPGTGGKKLFF
CDR3 DNA: TGTGCCAGCAGCCCCGGGACAGGGGGTAAAAAACTGTTTTTT

D gene: TRBD1
V gene: TRBV20-1
clone size: many
J gene: TRBJ1-1
CDR3 protein: CSASQGEMNTEAFF
CDR3 DNA: TGCAGTGCTAGTCAGGGGGAAATGAACACTGAAGCTTTCTTT

D gene: .
V gene: TRBV12-3/TRBV12-4
clone size: many
J gene: TRBJ2-2
CDR3 protein: CASSFLGVNTGELFF
CDR3 DNA: TGTGCCAGCAGTTTTCTGGGGGTAAACACCGGGGAGCTGTTTTTT

D gene: TRBD2
V gene: TRBV7-3
clone size: few
J gene: TRBJ2-1
CDR3 protein: CASSPNTGGFYNEQFF
CDR3 DNA: TGTGCCAGCAGCCCGAACACGGGAGGCTTCTACAATGAGCAGTTCTTC